This T cell receptor beta chain was recovered during a study of T cell responses to AZD1222 COVID-19 vaccine (dated by TCRdb to 2020 to 2023). As for the study more broadly: Because spike-specific TCR depth and breadth did not differ between the two schedules, AZD1222 recipients who got a second dose at roughly 4 weeks were pooled with those who got a second dose at roughly 12 weeks. TCR sequencing covered about 230 trial participants: approximately 200 given two doses of AZD1222 and approximately 25 given two doses of MenACWY control vaccine. Trial participants were enrolled by age into subgroups of 18-55, 56-69 and 70-plus years, and roughly 160, 29 and 62 TCR-sequenced participants, respectively, were included in these subgroups. General conclusions and limits of the study: No day 14 peak-response samples were available, so repertoires were characterized only after the peak T cell response. Conclusions about previously exposed vaccinees are limited because only 5 or 6 AZD1222 recipients were SARS-CoV-2 seropositive at baseline. The 56-69-year group was small, and its depth increase did not reach significance, likely because of low power. A significant rise in spike-specific TCR breadth and depth was observed after two AZD1222 doses relative to day 0 and relative to MenACWY recipients. Participants were mostly white British and included more females than males, and it was suggested by the authors that clonal diversity may have been underestimated. CD4 TCRs associated with the vaccine covered the entire spike protein, and the dominant responses were in regions 160-218 and 743-854. Reportedly, close to half of the unique spike-specific TCRs recognized epitopes lying outside the regions that are mutated in the B.1.351 and B.1.1.7 variants.

The CDR3 regions of human TCRbeta chains were analyzed by immunosequencing. For the original study's pipeline: Repertoire TCRs were checked for matches against a reference library of SARS-CoV-2-specific TCRs that had been generated using the MIRA antigen-specificity platform. Breadth was defined as the fraction of unique TCRs that were SARS-CoV-2-associated, and depth was defined as the fraction of total T cells that were SARS-CoV-2-associated. Using the MIRA data, every spike-specific TCR was mapped to the spike region that the TCR reacted to and assigned to either a CD4 or a CD8 class. Log10-transformed breadth and depth values were compared by one-way ANOVA with Sidak's multiple comparisons tests. TCRdb mirrors the immuneACCESS table, restricted to in-frame sequences. Some clones are absent from its copies; in checked studies, under half trace to an unresolved V gene, and the reason for the others is unknown. The DNA gave D and trimming, while V, J and clone size come from that table. Within this sample are tens of thousands of clones, with 84% of them counted one time only. The ten largest clones represent 15% to 25% of the sample.

The sample's time point label, in plain terms: baseline before first vaccination. Vaccinee samples were obtained from the UK trials COV001 and COV002, which included a single-blind randomized controlled phase 2/3 trial of AZD1222 (ChAdOx1 nCoV-19) in healthy adults. Trial participant PBMC samples were collected at day 0 and day 28 after the second dose for TCRbeta chain sequencing. As for this clone: What this receptor recognizes is not known. Base qualities were left out, and no much larger clone turns up one base away.

The germline V gene yields SGHVS for CDR1 and FQNEAQ for CDR2. Between the V and J ends, shortened by 4 bases and 2 bases respectively, the junction contains 11 bases. The CDR3 runs 15 residues from the cysteine to the phenylalanine. CDR3 DNA is the only sequence kept; it has 45 bases, read in frame from the first base. This TCR was recovered from an adult in good health. The source was peripheral blood, collected on day 0 of AZD1222 vaccination. This sequence uses TRBV7-8 and TRBJ2-2; no confident D gene assignment can be made. Here the CDR3 is given as CASSSRRINTGELFF. The DNA is as follows: TGTGCCAGCAGCTCCAGACGGATTAACACCGGGGAGCTGTTTTTT.